This T cell receptor beta chain was captured in a study of cytomegalovirus exposure and HLA in healthy donors. Study-wide points: The study found most TCR sequences rare, yet found some public TCRs in many donors. A missense DCLRE1C variant was associated with V- and J-gene trimming of TCR beta chains in a later analysis, and an independent cohort replicated the association. In an earlier analysis, most TCR beta V segments were productive about 87% or about 30% of the time.

PCR was performed using 60 Vbeta and 13 Jbeta primers. Only in-frame clones appear in the TCRdb table, and some are missing; sequencing was by immunoSEQ multiplex PCR. This repertoire shows about 57,000 clones, under 80% found once; its top ten account for 6.8%. Comment on this clone: Its antigen is unidentified.

The trim removed 4 bases at V and 0 bases at J, leaving 6 bases unmatched. Germline lookup yields CDR1 MNHEY and CDR2 SMNVEV (reference sequence). The CDR3 runs 15 residues. J is TRBJ2-7 and V is TRBV27; 7 bases agree with TRBD2. The sample consisted of PBMCs. This clonotype originated in a man aged 25 to 45 in good health and CMV-seropositive. The CDR3 bases are TGTGCCAGCAGTTCCCCGGGGGGTAGCTCCTACGAGCAGTACTTC. Translated: CASSSPGGSSYEQYF.